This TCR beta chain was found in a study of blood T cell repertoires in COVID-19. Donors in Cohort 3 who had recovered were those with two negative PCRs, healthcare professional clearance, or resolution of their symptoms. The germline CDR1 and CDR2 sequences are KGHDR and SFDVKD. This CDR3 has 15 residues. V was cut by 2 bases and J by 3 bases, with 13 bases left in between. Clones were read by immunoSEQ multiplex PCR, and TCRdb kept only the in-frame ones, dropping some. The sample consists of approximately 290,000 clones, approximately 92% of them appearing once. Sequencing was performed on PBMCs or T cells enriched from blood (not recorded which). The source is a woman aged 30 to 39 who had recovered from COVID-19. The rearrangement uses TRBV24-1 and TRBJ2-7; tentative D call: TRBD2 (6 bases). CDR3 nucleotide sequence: TGTGCCACCAGTGATTCGACTAGGGATCTCTACGAGCAGTACTTC. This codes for CATSDSTRDLYEQYF.